The 20 T cell receptor beta chains presented below share a single source sample, sequenced in a study of T-cell memory formation after mild COVID-19. TCRdb redid the calling of the 5' RACE reads with MiXCR, one entry per CDR3 protein. The sample gives about 390,000 distinct CDR3 sequences, more than 15% of which show up once; approximately 21% is in the top ten. Sequenced: PBMCs or a T cell subset sorted from them (not recorded which). These receptors were taken from a young man who had mild COVID-19 (a few samples of this study predate the infection). Cell type and time point are not known.

V is TRBV7-3 and J is TRBJ2-2; D not certain. CDR3 length: 16 residues. CDR1 is SGHTA and CDR2 is FQGTGA in the germline V gene. Trimming pared 6 bases from V and 2 bases from J, leaving 16 bases between. CDR3 in DNA: TGTGCCAGCAGTCCAACGCTTGGCTCCAACACCGGGGAGCTGTTTTTT. It encodes CASSPTLGSNTGELFF.

The rearrangement links TRBV6-5 to TRBJ2-3, with D possibly being TRBD2 (5 bases). The length of the CDR3 is 15 residues. Germline CDR1 is MNHEY and CDR2 is SVGAGI. V was cut by 5 bases and J by 2 bases, with 14 bases left in between. The CDR3 protein is CASSRTPPNTDTQYF. In DNA form, the CDR3 reads TGTGCCAGCAGTCGGACTCCCCCCAACACAGATACGCAGTATTTT.

This clonotype was recorded at least ten times. The chain employs TRBV28 and TRBJ2-5; 7 bases are shared with TRBD1. After removal of 5 bases from V and 2 bases from J, the junction contained 2 bases not matched to a gene. Germline V gene data show CDR1 as MDHEN and CDR2 as SYDVKM. The CDR3 contains 13 residues. This chain's CDR3 is CASSMGQQETQYF. The CDR3 DNA reads TGTGCCAGCAGTATGGGACAGCAAGAGACCCAGTACTTC.

This clonotype has at least ten counts. V is TRBV18 and J is TRBJ1-6; 8 positions agree with TRBD1. Per the germline V gene, CDR1 is KGHSH and CDR2 is LQKENI. The CDR3 has 17 amino acids. Unmatched junction bases numbered 16, after V lost 0 bases and J lost 15 bases. The CDR3 loop reads CASSPPESTGAIIRLHF. The CDR3 coding sequence is TGTGCCAGCTCACCACCGGAATCGACAGGGGCCATCATACGCCTCCACTTT.

This chain uses TRBV5-6 with TRBJ1-2; possible D gene TRBD1, 5 bases. The CDR3 length is 13 residues. Germline CDR1 and CDR2: SGHDT and YYEEEE. Trimming cost V 4 bases and J 6 bases, with 13 bases left between them. The CDR3 here is CASSLPSGDGYTF. Here the CDR3 DNA reads TGTGCCAGCAGCCTTCCTTCGGGGGATGGCTACACCTTC. Filled out from reference TRBV5-6 and TRBJ1-2, the complete variable domain reads DAGVTQSPTHLIKTRGQQVTLRCSPKSGHDTVSWYQQALGQGPQFIFQYYEEEERQRGNFPDRFSGHQFPNYSSELNVNALLLGDSALYLCASSLPSGDGYTFGSGTRLTVV.

J is TRBJ2-7 and V is TRBV28; D assignment may be TRBD1 or TRBD2 (5 bases each). This CDR3 contains 14 residues. Germline V lookup: CDR1 MDHEN, CDR2 SYDVKM. The ends were cut back, 3 bases at V and 4 bases at J, with 13 bases in the middle. The CDR3, as DNA: TGTGCCAGCAGTTTGGGACCTTTTGAGTACGAGCAGTACGTC. Its protein is CASSLGPFEYEQYV.

V gene TRBV4-2 combines with J gene TRBJ2-3; the match to TRBD2 covers 10 bases. This CDR3 spans 14 amino acids. Losses at the gene ends were 2 bases for V and 5 bases for J; bases not matched to a gene: 1. The germline V gene has CDR1 LGHNA and CDR2 YNFKEQ. The CDR3 spells CASSQIAGGDTQYF. The CDR3 region has the DNA TGTGCCAGCAGCCAAATAGCGGGGGGAGATACGCAGTATTTT.

The rearrangement joins TRBV7-6 to TRBJ2-1; TRBD2 might be the D (6 bases). The CDR3 totals 13 residues. Looked up from germline, CDR1 is SGHVS and CDR2 is FNYEAQ. Trimming pared 2 bases from V and 9 bases from J, leaving 11 bases between. The CDR3 coding sequence is TGTGCCAGCAGCTTAATGGCGGGGAGTGAGCAGTTCTTC. The encoded protein is CASSLMAGSEQFF. Full variable domain (outside the CDR3, taken from reference TRBV7-6 and TRBJ2-1): GAGVSQSPRYKVTKRGQDVALRCDPISGHVSLYWYRQALGQGPEFLTYFNYEAQQDKSGLPNDRFSAERPEGSISTLTIQRTEQRDSAMYRCASSLMAGSEQFFGPGTRLTVL.

CDR3 bases: TGTGCCAGCAGGGACAGCGGGGGGGCCAAAGATACGCAGTATTTT. This gives the protein CASRDSGGAKDTQYF. V and J are TRBV7-9 and TRBJ2-3; 10 bases match TRBD2. V shed 6 bases, J shed 5 bases, and the junction held 8 bases outside the gene matches. Germline V gene data show CDR1 as SEHNR and CDR2 as FQNEAQ (reference sequence). The CDR3 consists of 15 residues.

The J gene is TRBJ1-2, the V gene TRBV9; weak D call: TRBD1 (6 bases). CDR1 and CDR2 from the germline V gene are SGDLS and YYNGEE. V dropped 0 bases and J dropped 8 bases, with 11 bases sitting between them. The CDR3 is made up of 13 amino acids. Here the CDR3 DNA reads TGTGCCAGCAGCGTAGAAGGGACACGCGGCTACACCTTC. Protein: CASSVEGTRGYTF.

In its sample, this clonotype was seen a few times. The CDR3 is CASSSAGTGSTDTQYF. DNA for the CDR3: TGCGCCAGCAGCTCAGCCGGGACAGGGAGCACAGATACGCAGTATTTT. The chain has TRBV5-1 and TRBJ2-3; 9 nucleotides align to TRBD1. J lost 0 bases, V lost 3 bases, and 5 bases had no gene match. The CDR3 is 16 amino acids. CDR1 is SGHRS and CDR2 is YFSETQ in the germline V gene.

Only a few counts were recorded for this clonotype. This chain connects TRBV12-3 or TRBV12-4 to TRBJ1-1; D uncertain. V was trimmed by 7 bases and J by 0 bases, leaving 3 bases between them. The CDR3 runs 11 residues. The CDR3 region has the DNA TGTGCCAGCATTCTGAACACTGAAGCTTTCTTT. It yields the protein CASILNTEAFF.

The V gene is TRBV28, the J gene TRBJ1-6, with 9 positions matching TRBD1. CDR1 is MDHEN and CDR2 is SYDVKM in the germline V gene. The V segment lost 2 bases and the J segment 9 bases; nucleotides outside the gene matches: 11. This CDR3 region has 17 residues. CDR3 DNA: TGTGCCAGCAGTTTACCCAGGACAGGGGCTGGGGGTTCACCCCTCCACTTT. Its protein is CASSLPRTGAGGSPLHF.

This clonotype was counted between two and nine times. The chain is built from TRBV6-2 or TRBV6-3 and TRBJ2-1; 9 positions agree with TRBD2. This CDR3 has 15 residues. In germline, CDR1 is MNHEY, CDR2 SVGEGT. The V segment lost 5 bases and the J segment 3 bases; nucleotides outside the gene matches: 5. The CDR3 sequence is CASSLLAGVYNEQFF. The CDR3 DNA reads as TGTGCCAGCAGTCTACTAGCGGGCGTCTACAATGAGCAGTTCTTC.

This clonotype was seen a single time. The chain uses TRBV4-1 and TRBJ1-5; TRBD1 aligns across 9 bases. Unmatched junction bases numbered 9, after V lost 0 bases and J lost 0 bases. The length of the CDR3 is 19 residues. Germline lookup yields CDR1 MGHRA and CDR2 YSYEKL. CDR3 DNA: TGCGCCAGCAGCCAAGAGGGGGGGACAGGGTCCTATAGCAATCAGCCCCAGCATTTT. Protein product: CASSQEGGTGSYSNQPQHF.

Only a few counts were recorded for this clonotype. The chain uses TRBV7-2 and TRBJ2-7, with no clear D. This CDR3 has 15 amino acids. V was clipped by 1 base and J by 0 bases, with 10 bases between them. Germline V gene lookup returns CDR1 SGHTA and CDR2 FQGNSA. In DNA, the CDR3 is TGTGCCAGCAGCTTAGTGAATTTGGTCTCCTACGAGCAGTACTTC. Translating it yields CASSLVNLVSYEQYF.

This clonotype came up a few times. The chain is built from TRBV7-9 and TRBJ1-5, with D hard to call. This CDR3 is built from 16 residues. Germline V gene sequence: CDR1 SEHNR, CDR2 FQNEAQ (reference sequence). Trimming removed 5 bases from V and 0 bases from J, with 14 bases in between. In DNA form, the CDR3 reads TGTGCCAGCAGCAGGGAGGAAGAATATAGCAATCAGCCCCAGCATTTT. Encoded protein: CASSREEEYSNQPQHF.

The sample holds a few counts of this clonotype. This rearrangement joins TRBV10-3 to TRBJ2-7; 7 nucleotides agree with TRBD1. CDR3 length equals 15 residues. Germline V gives CDR1 ENHRY, CDR2 SYGVKD. The V and J ends lost 7 bases and 6 bases, in that order; junction bases with no gene match: 15. The CDR3 is CAITQGQTSVFEQYF. Written as DNA, the CDR3 is TGTGCCATCACACAGGGACAGACCTCTGTTTTCGAGCAGTACTTC.

This clonotype was seen a handful of times. The rearrangement uses TRBV10-3 and TRBJ2-7, with a tentative D call TRBD1 (5 bases). The ends were cut back, 3 bases at V and 2 bases at J, with 11 bases in the middle. The CDR3 extends over 14 amino acids. Germline V gene data show CDR1 as ENHRY and CDR2 as SYGVKD. The CDR3 here is CAISDSKTAYEQYV. The DNA for the CDR3 is TGTGCCATCAGTGACTCGAAGACAGCCTACGAGCAGTACGTC.

The chain links TRBV20-1 to TRBJ2-7; TRBD1 might be the D (7 bases). The CDR3 contains 12 residues. Trimming cost V 8 bases and J 4 bases, with 15 bases left between them. Germline lookup yields CDR1 DFQATT and CDR2 SNEGSKA (reference sequence). The CDR3 region is CSTTPGGYEQYF. DNA for the CDR3: TGCAGTACTACCCCAGGGGGGTACGAGCAGTACTTC.